Below are 31 T cell receptor beta chains sequenced from a single sample in a study of OX40 agonist ivuxolimab in advanced cancers. This table comes from immunoSEQ multiplex PCR, and its TCRdb copy is limited to in-frame clones, with some not included. Found here are 50,000 to 65,000 clones, around 85% of them singletons; the top ten hold about 1%. Here the sequenced sample was CD4+ or CD8+ T cells sorted from blood, taken in a trial of the OX40 agonist ivuxolimab. These receptors came from an adult with an advanced solid tumor such as melanoma, head and neck, liver or kidney cancer.

V and J are TRBV5-1 and TRBJ1-1; 10 positions match TRBD1. Trimming at V came to 4 bases and at J to 7 bases, leaving 10 bases not matched to a gene. The CDR3 runs 15 residues. Germline V gives CDR1 SGHRS, CDR2 YFSETQ. The DNA for the CDR3 is TGCGCCAGCAGCCTCTACCTAGACAGGGGGCTTGAAGCTTTCTTT. Translating gives CASSLYLDRGLEAFF.

Remarks on this clone: Other DNA sequences from this sample encode an identical CDR3 as well. CDR3 DNA sequence: TGTGCCAGCAGCTTTGGGACAGGGAGTAGCAATCAGCCCCAGCATTTT. This sequence encodes CASSFGTGSSNQPQHF. This sequence joins TRBV5-6 and TRBJ1-5; 9 bases align to TRBD1. CDR1 is SGHDT and CDR2 is YYEEEE in the germline V gene. CDR3 length equals 16 residues. Trimming took 2 bases from V and 0 from J; bases not matched to a gene: 3.

This clone was observed a single time. This chain links TRBV7-2 with TRBJ1-4; no definite D call. Trimming stripped 3 bases from V and 9 bases from J, with 8 bases between. The CDR3 length is 12 residues. Germline V CDR1 and CDR2: SGHTA, FQGNSA. CDR3 loop: CASSFPLQKLFF. CDR3 bases: TGTGCCAGCAGCTTTCCCCTCCAAAAACTGTTTTTT. Filled out from reference TRBV7-2 and TRBJ1-4, the complete variable domain reads GAGVSQSPSNKVTEKGKDVELRCDPISGHTALYWYRQSLGQGLEFLIYFQGNSAPDKSGLPSDRFSAERTGGSVSTLTIQRTQQEDSAVYLCASSFPLQKLFFGSGTQLSVL.

This sequence joins TRBV7-9 and TRBJ1-2; TRBD1 might be the D (5 bases). The CDR3 runs to 12 residues. Germline V CDR1 and CDR2: SEHNR, FQNEAQ (reference sequence). The ends were cut back, 5 bases at V and 4 bases at J, with 8 bases in the middle. In nucleotides, the CDR3 is TGTGCCAGCAGCCCGCAGGGCTATGGCTACACCTTC. It yields the protein CASSPQGYGYTF.

The table lists this clone with a count of one. The chain joins TRBV11-2 to TRBJ2-3, with D tentatively TRBD1 (6 bases). The CDR3 is 16 amino acids. Trimming took 1 base from V and 3 from J, leaving 14 bases between them. Germline CDR1 reads SGHAT; CDR2 reads FQNNGV. CDR3: CASSLGSNRATDTQYF. The CDR3 bases are TGTGCCAGCAGCTTAGGTTCGAACAGGGCTACAGATACGCAGTATTTT. Using reference TRBV11-2 and TRBJ2-3 for the parts outside the CDR3, the full variable domain is EAGVAQSPRYKIIEKRQSVAFWCNPISGHATLYWYQQILGQGPKLLIQFQNNGVVDDSQLPKDRFSAERLKGVDSTLKIQPAKLEDSAVYLCASSLGSNRATDTQYFGPGTRLTVL.

This chain links TRBV19 with TRBJ2-3; 10 bases map to TRBD1. Per the germline V gene, CDR1 is LNHDA and CDR2 is SQIVND (reference sequence). The CDR3 loop spans 14 amino acids. The V and J ends lost 4 bases and 4 bases, in that order; junction bases with no gene match: 2. CDR3 sequence (DNA): TGTGCCAGTAGTACCGGGACAGGGGCAGATACGCAGTATTTT. Encoded protein: CASSTGTGADTQYF.

The gene calls are TRBV5-1 and TRBJ2-7; no reliable D call. V lost 0 bases and J lost 6, with 10 bases in between. This CDR3 has 13 residues. Germline V gives CDR1 SGHRS, CDR2 YFSETQ. In nucleotides, the CDR3 is TGCGCCAGCAGCTTGGGAGGCCAGCTCGAGCAGTACTTC. This sequence encodes CASSLGGQLEQYF.

This clone is classed as medium-sized. The chain couples TRBV13 to TRBJ1-6; 9 bases map to TRBD1. The ends lost 5 bases at V and 8 bases at J; junction bases unmatched: 10. Germline CDR1 reads PRHDT; CDR2 reads FYEKMQ (reference sequence). This CDR3 comprises 16 residues. Written as DNA, the CDR3 is TGTGCCAGCAGCATCCCTTCACGGACAGGGGATTCACCCCTCCACTTT. The encoded protein is CASSIPSRTGDSPLHF.

The chain uses TRBV6-5 and TRBJ1-2, with D maybe TRBD1 (6 bases). V lost 3 bases, J lost 6 bases, and 14 bases lay in between. This CDR3 is built from 14 residues. The V gene's germline CDR1 is MNHEY and CDR2 SVGAGI. In nucleotides, the CDR3 is TGTGCCAGCAGTTATCTAACAGGGTTCGATGGCTACACCTTC. The encoded protein is CASSYLTGFDGYTF.

This clone occurred once. This rearrangement joins TRBV6-1 to TRBJ1-2; maybe TRBD1 (5 bases). V was shortened by 6 bases and J by 3 bases, with 11 bases between the two germline ends. The CDR3 runs to 13 residues. Germline V gene lookup returns CDR1 MNHNS and CDR2 SASEGT. Here the CDR3 DNA reads TGTGCCAGCAGATTGGGGCAGTACTATGGCTACACCTTC. Its protein product is CASRLGQYYGYTF.

The chain recombines TRBV27 with TRBJ1-2; D is uncertain. The CDR3 spans 17 residues. Germline V gene sequence: CDR1 MNHEY, CDR2 SMNVEV (reference sequence). Trimming cost V 0 bases and J 2 bases, with 16 bases left between them. The CDR3, as DNA: TGTGCCAGCAGTTTATCGATAATGGGTGGCTCCAACTATGGCTACACCTTC. Translation: CASSLSIMGGSNYGYTF.

The chain recombines TRBV7-2 with TRBJ1-3; D gene unclear. CDR1 and CDR2 (germline): SGHTA, FQGNSA. CDR3 length: 15 amino acids. V was trimmed by 5 bases and J by 0 bases, leaving 11 bases between them. The chain's CDR3 is CASSPVTSSGNTIYF. CDR3 nucleotide sequence: TGTGCCAGCAGCCCCGTCACCAGCTCTGGAAACACCATATATTTT. Full variable domain (outside the CDR3, taken from reference TRBV7-2 and TRBJ1-3): GAGVSQSPSNKVTEKGKDVELRCDPISGHTALYWYRQSLGQGLEFLIYFQGNSAPDKSGLPSDRFSAERTGGSVSTLTIQRTQQEDSAVYLCASSPVTSSGNTIYFGEGSWLTVV.

By sample fraction, this clone is medium-sized. CDR3 in DNA: TGTGCCAGCAGCTTAAGGACAGGGGGTAATGAAAAACTGTTTTTT. Amino acid sequence: CASSLRTGGNEKLFF. The genes are TRBV5-4 and TRBJ1-4; the match to TRBD1 covers 10 bases. This CDR3 has 15 residues. Germline values: CDR1 SGHNT, CDR2 YYREEE (reference sequence). Germline trimming cut 2 bases from V and 4 bases from J; bases unmatched to any gene: 2.

The chain combines TRBV18 with TRBJ1-5; D not certain. The CDR3 has 13 amino acids. Germline lookup yields CDR1 KGHSH and CDR2 LQKENI. V was clipped by 3 bases and J by 6 bases, with 9 bases between them. For the CDR3, the DNA is TGTGCCAGCTCACCGGGGAATGGTCAGCCCCAGCATTTT. Amino acids: CASSPGNGQPQHF.

This chain links TRBV11-2 with TRBJ1-1; D not resolved. This CDR3 is 14 amino acids long. Germline CDR1 and CDR2: SGHAT and FQNNGV. V lost 0 bases to trimming and J lost 8 bases, with 13 bases between them. The CDR3 reads CASSLDQTAREAFF. The CDR3 coding sequence is TGTGCCAGCAGCTTAGATCAGACGGCCAGAGAAGCTTTCTTT. Supplemented by reference TRBV11-2 and TRBJ1-1, the full variable domain reads EAGVAQSPRYKIIEKRQSVAFWCNPISGHATLYWYQQILGQGPKLLIQFQNNGVVDDSQLPKDRFSAERLKGVDSTLKIQPAKLEDSAVYLCASSLDQTAREAFFGQGTRLTVV.

About this clone: The same CDR3 also results from other DNA sequences found in this sample. The chain couples TRBV7-6 to TRBJ2-1, with TRBD1 matching over 12 bases. J was trimmed by 9 bases and V by 2 bases; bases with no gene match: 5. Germline CDR1 is SGHVS and CDR2 is FNYEAQ. The CDR3 consists of 15 residues. CDR3 residues: CASSLPGTGGSEQFF. Written as DNA, the CDR3 is TGTGCCAGCAGCTTACCGGGGACAGGGGGCAGTGAGCAGTTCTTC.

V gene TRBV6-5 combines with J gene TRBJ1-2; TRBD1 aligns across 8 bases. This CDR3 spans 15 amino acids. V lost 6 bases to trimming and J lost 4 bases; unmatched junction nucleotides: 10. The V gene's germline CDR1 is MNHEY and CDR2 SVGAGI. CDR3 nucleotide sequence: TGTGCCAGCAGACACGGACAGGGAGGGTCCTATGGCTACACCTTC. Protein product: CASRHGQGGSYGYTF.

This chain connects TRBV11-2 to TRBJ1-2; D is unresolved. The germline V gene encodes CDR1 SGHAT and CDR2 FQNNGV. CDR3 size: 15 residues. V lost 3 bases to trimming and J lost 7 bases, with 18 bases between them. The CDR3 reads CASSFFHGPDSGYTF. The CDR3 bases are TGTGCCAGCAGCTTCTTTCACGGGCCCGACTCTGGCTACACCTTC. The whole variable domain, remainder taken from reference TRBV11-2 and TRBJ1-2, is EAGVAQSPRYKIIEKRQSVAFWCNPISGHATLYWYQQILGQGPKLLIQFQNNGVVDDSQLPKDRFSAERLKGVDSTLKIQPAKLEDSAVYLCASSFFHGPDSGYTFGSGTRLTVV.

The table lists this clone with a count of one. V and J are TRBV7-2 and TRBJ1-3; 7 bases are shared with TRBD1. The CDR3 length is 15 residues. Germline CDR1 is SGHTA and CDR2 is FQGNSA. V lost 4 bases to trimming and J lost 1 base; unmatched junction nucleotides: 4. The CDR3: CASSSDRVSGNTIYF. The CDR3 coding sequence is TGTGCCAGCAGCTCAGACAGGGTTTCTGGAAACACCATATATTTT.

The genes are TRBV19 and TRBJ1-5; TRBD1 matches 7 bases. The CDR3 totals 14 residues. In germline, CDR1 is LNHDA, CDR2 SQIVND (reference sequence). Trimming at V came to 10 bases and at J to 7 bases, leaving 13 bases not matched to a gene. CDR3 sequence reads: CAISGPGQRQPQHF. DNA for the CDR3: TGTGCCATCTCGGGGCCGGGACAGCGACAGCCCCAGCATTTT.

CDR3 sequence: CASSDRTGGGNTIYF. Written as DNA, the CDR3 is TGTGCCAGCAGTGATCGGACAGGGGGTGGAAACACCATATATTTT. The V call is TRBV6-4, the J call TRBJ1-3, with TRBD1 identical over 10 bases. The CDR3 is 15 amino acids. In germline, CDR1 is MRHNA, CDR2 SNTAGT. V lost 3 bases and J lost 3; bases outside the gene matches: 2.

This sequence joins TRBV5-1 and TRBJ2-5; D gene uncertain. The CDR3 has 13 amino acids. Per germline, CDR1 SGHRS and CDR2 YFSETQ. Trimming left V 5 bases short and J 3 bases short, with 11 bases between. CDR3 DNA: TGCGCCAGCAGATACCTCACAGAAGAGACCCAGTACTTC. Its translation: CASRYLTEETQYF.

In its sample, this clone was seen once. The rearrangement joins TRBV5-1 to TRBJ2-1; 7 nucleotides match TRBD1. Germline CDR1 reads SGHRS; CDR2 reads YFSETQ. V was clipped by 3 bases and J by 0 bases; unmatched bases: 3. The CDR3 loop spans 15 amino acids. The DNA of the CDR3 is TGCGCCAGCAGCTACCGGGACAGCTCCTACAATGAGCAGTTCTTC. As protein: CASSYRDSSYNEQFF. Complete variable domain (other parts from reference TRBV5-1 and TRBJ2-1): KAGVTQTPRYLIKTRGQQVTLSCSPISGHRSVSWYQQTPGQGLQFLFEYFSETQRNKGNFPGRFSGRQFSNSRSEMNVSTLELGDSALYLCASSYRDSSYNEQFFGPGTRLTVL.

The V gene is TRBV4-2, the J gene TRBJ2-6, with 7 bases aligning to TRBD1. The CDR3 loop spans 20 amino acids. Losses at the gene ends were 1 base for V and 1 base for J; bases not matched to a gene: 13. CDR1 LGHNA and CDR2 YNFKEQ come from the germline V gene. CDR3 region: CASSQVSRGRRSSGANVLTF. CDR3 in DNA: TGTGCCAGCAGCCAAGTCTCGAGGGGGCGCAGGTCATCTGGGGCCAACGTCCTGACTTTC.

The rearrangement joins TRBV12-5 to TRBJ2-7, with TRBD1 matching 7 bases. The V gene end was trimmed by 3 bases and the J gene end by 3 bases; junction bases not matched to a gene: 8. CDR1 and CDR2 from the germline V gene are LGHNT and FRNRAP. This CDR3 region has 15 residues. DNA of the CDR3: TGTGCTAGTGGTTTCCTCCGACAGGGTGGCTACGAGCAGTACTTC. This gives the protein CASGFLRQGGYEQYF.

This chain links TRBV6-1 with TRBJ1-4, with 7 bases fitting TRBD1. Per the germline V gene, CDR1 is MNHNS and CDR2 is SASEGT. Unmatched junction bases numbered 7, after V lost 2 bases and J lost 4 bases. The CDR3 totals 16 residues. The CDR3 sequence is CASSELGTGVNEKLFF. The CDR3 DNA sequence: TGTGCCAGCAGTGAACTTGGAACAGGGGTTAATGAAAAACTGTTTTTT.

The V call is TRBV7-2, the J call TRBJ1-6; tentative D call: TRBD1 (5 bases). CDR1 SGHTA and CDR2 FQGNSA come from the germline V gene. The CDR3 consists of 15 residues. V lost 5 bases and J lost 6, with 14 bases in between. For the CDR3, the DNA is TGTGCCAGCAGCCCCCGAGGGGTGAGTAATTCACCCCTCCACTTT. Its protein is CASSPRGVSNSPLHF.

The chain carries TRBV27 and TRBJ1-2; no definite D call. V shed 5 bases and J shed 7 bases, with 14 bases lying between them. The CDR3 is 13 residues long. Germline lookup yields CDR1 MNHEY and CDR2 SMNVEV (reference sequence). Here the CDR3 reads CASSPTTTSGYTF. CDR3 in DNA: TGTGCCAGCAGTCCCACCACCACTTCTGGCTACACCTTC.

This chain uses TRBV10-2 with TRBJ2-2; 7 nucleotides agree with TRBD2. The V segment lost 5 bases and the J segment 2 bases; nucleotides outside the gene matches: 5. This CDR3 is 15 amino acids long. Germline CDR1 and CDR2: WSHSY and SAAADI. CDR3 in amino acids: CASSLTSLNTGELFF. CDR3 sequence (DNA): TGCGCCAGCAGTCTGACTAGCCTAAACACCGGGGAGCTGTTTTTT.

As for this clone: Other DNA sequences of this sample code for an identical CDR3. This chain links TRBV6-1 with TRBJ2-7; a possible D gene is TRBD1 (6 bases). V was clipped by 6 bases and J by 4 bases, with 10 bases between them. The CDR3 is 12 amino acids. CDR1 is MNHNS, CDR2 SASEGT, per germline. In DNA, the CDR3 is TGTGCCAGCAGAACAACAGGGTACGAGCAGTACTTC. Amino acid sequence: CASRTTGYEQYF.

The chain uses TRBV10-3 and TRBJ2-1, with 7 nucleotides matching TRBD1. The CDR3 is made up of 13 amino acids. V shed 0 bases, J shed 8 bases, and the junction held 1 base outside the gene matches. CDR1 ENHRY and CDR2 SYGVKD come from the germline V gene. The CDR3 reads CAISESRGYEQFF. CDR3 DNA: TGTGCCATCAGTGAGTCCAGGGGGTATGAGCAGTTCTTC.